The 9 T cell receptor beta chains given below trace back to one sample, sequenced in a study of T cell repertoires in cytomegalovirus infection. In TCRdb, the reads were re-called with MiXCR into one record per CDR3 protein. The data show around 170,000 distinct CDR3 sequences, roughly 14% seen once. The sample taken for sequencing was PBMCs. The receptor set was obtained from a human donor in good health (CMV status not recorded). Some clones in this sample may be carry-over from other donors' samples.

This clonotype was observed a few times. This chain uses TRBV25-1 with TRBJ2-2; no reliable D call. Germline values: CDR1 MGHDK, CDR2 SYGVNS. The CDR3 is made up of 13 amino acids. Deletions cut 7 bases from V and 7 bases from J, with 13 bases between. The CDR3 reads CASKTSGDGELFF. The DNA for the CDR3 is TGTGCCAGCAAGACCTCGGGTGACGGGGAGCTGTTTTTT.

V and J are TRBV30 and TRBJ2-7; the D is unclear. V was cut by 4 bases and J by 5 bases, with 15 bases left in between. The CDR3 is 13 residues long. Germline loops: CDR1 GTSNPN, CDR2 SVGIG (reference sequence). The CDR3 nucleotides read TGTGCCTGGAAATGGCCCCCGGTGAACGAGCAGTACTTC. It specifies CAWKWPPVNEQYF.

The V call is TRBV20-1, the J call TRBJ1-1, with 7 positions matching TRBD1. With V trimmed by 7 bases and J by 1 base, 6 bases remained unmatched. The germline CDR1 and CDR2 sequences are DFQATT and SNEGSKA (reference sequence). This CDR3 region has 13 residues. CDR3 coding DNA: TGCAGTGAGACGGGACAGCCGAACACTGAAGCTTTCTTT. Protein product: CSETGQPNTEAFF.

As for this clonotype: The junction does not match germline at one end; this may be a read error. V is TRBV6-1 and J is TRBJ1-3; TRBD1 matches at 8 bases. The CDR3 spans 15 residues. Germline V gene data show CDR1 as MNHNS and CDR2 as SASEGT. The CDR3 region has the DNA TGTGCCAGCAGCGACAGACAGGGGTCTGAAAACACCATATATTTT. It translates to CASSDRQGSENTIYF.

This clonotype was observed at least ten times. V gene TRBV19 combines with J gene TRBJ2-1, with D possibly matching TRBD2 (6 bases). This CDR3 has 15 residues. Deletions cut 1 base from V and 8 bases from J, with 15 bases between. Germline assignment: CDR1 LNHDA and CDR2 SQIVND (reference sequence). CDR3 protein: CASSIGTTLQYEQFF. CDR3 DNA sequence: TGTGCCAGTAGTATAGGGACTACGCTCCAATATGAGCAGTTCTTC. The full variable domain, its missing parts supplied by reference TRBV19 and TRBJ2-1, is DGGITQSPKYLFRKEGQNVTLSCEQNLNHDAMYWYRQDPGQGLRLIYYSQIVNDFQKGDIAEGYSVSREKKESFPLTVTSAQKNPTAFYLCASSIGTTLQYEQFFGPGTRLTVL.

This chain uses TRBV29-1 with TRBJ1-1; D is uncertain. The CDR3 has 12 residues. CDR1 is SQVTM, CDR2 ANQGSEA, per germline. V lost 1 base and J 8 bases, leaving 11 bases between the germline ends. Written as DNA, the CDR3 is TGCAGCGTTGAAGGCCTGCCGGGGGAAGCTTTCTTT. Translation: CSVEGLPGEAFF. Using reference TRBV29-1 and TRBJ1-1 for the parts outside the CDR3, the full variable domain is SAVISQKPSRDICQRGTSLTIQCQVDSQVTMMFWYRQQPGQSLTLIATANQGSEATYESGFVIDKFPISRPNLTFSTLTVSNMSPEDSSIYLCSVEGLPGEAFFGQGTRLTVV.

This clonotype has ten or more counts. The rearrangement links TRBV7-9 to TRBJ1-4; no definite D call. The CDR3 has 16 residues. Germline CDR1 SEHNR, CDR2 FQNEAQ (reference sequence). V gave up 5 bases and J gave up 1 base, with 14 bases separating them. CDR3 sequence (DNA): TGTGCCAGCAGCCTCCTTATGGCAGTAACTAATGAAAAACTGTTTTTT. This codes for CASSLLMAVTNEKLFF.

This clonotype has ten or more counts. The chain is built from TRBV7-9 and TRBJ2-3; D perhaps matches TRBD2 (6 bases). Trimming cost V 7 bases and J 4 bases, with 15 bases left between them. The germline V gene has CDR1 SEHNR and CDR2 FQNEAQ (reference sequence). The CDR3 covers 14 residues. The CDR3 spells CASNSGSSADTQYF. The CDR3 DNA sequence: TGTGCCAGCAATAGCGGAAGTAGTGCAGATACGCAGTATTTT.

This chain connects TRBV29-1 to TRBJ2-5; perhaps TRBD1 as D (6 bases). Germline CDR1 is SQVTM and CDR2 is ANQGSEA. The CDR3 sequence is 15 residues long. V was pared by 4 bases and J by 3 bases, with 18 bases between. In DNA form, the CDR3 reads TGCAGCGTTGGGTCTGGGGGCCGGGGAAAAGAGACCCAGTACTTC. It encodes CSVGSGGRGKETQYF.